The sequence of this TCR beta chain was determined in a study of circulating and synovial CD4+ cells in juvenile arthritis. Germline lookup yields CDR1 LNHNV and CDR2 YYDKDF (reference sequence). V lost 5 bases and J lost 2, with 7 bases in between. The CDR3 sequence is 12 residues long. Profiled with immunoSEQ multiplex PCR; TCRdb holds only in-frame clones, not every one. The sample lists about 32,000 clones; around 93% were seen once. This clonotype was obtained from a human donor with juvenile idiopathic arthritis. This chain joins TRBV15 and TRBJ2-7; D gene unclear. Specimen: CD4+ T cells from blood. The chain's CDR3 is CATSHQAYEQYF. Here the CDR3 DNA reads TGTGCCACCAGCCACCAGGCCTACGAGCAGTACTTC.